This record looks at one T cell receptor beta chain sequence and its context. The entry originates in a study of identical twins. TCRdb reprocessed the 5' RACE reads with MiXCR, giving one entry per CDR3 protein. Of about 260,000 distinct CDR3 sequences in the sample, 5.5% to 7% were seen once. The V segment lost 8 bases and the J segment 4 bases; nucleotides outside the gene matches: 8. The CDR3 sequence is 14 residues long. From germline, CDR1 is DFQATT and CDR2 SNEGSKA (reference sequence). These records were also assigned to another study, of yellow fever vaccine responses in identical twins.

This TCR came from a woman aged 18-30 years in good health. The sample was memory (CD45RO+) T cells sorted from blood. This chain connects TRBV20-1 to TRBJ2-3; TRBD2 matches 11 bases. In DNA, the CDR3 is TGCAGTCCAGGGGCTAGCGGGGGGTCAGATACGCAGTATTTT. This encodes CSPGASGGSDTQYF.